This TCR beta chain was obtained from a study of blood T cell repertoires in COVID-19. Looking at the study overall: Sources were T cells, B-cell-depleted T cells, or PBMCs; the material itself was cDNA or gDNA.

Original handling: Amplification with reference gene primers provided the estimates of nucleated cell counts. Data came from immunoSEQ multiplex PCR; TCRdb stores just in-frame clones and leaves some out. From that table come the V and J calls and clone size; the DNA was used to work out D and trimming. The sample shows about 300,000 clones, approximately 90% of them seen only once. Patients from Seattle were sampled longitudinally, starting during active infection. Looked up from germline, CDR1 is MRHNA and CDR2 is SNTAGT. Losses at the gene ends were 6 bases for V and 5 bases for J; bases not matched to a gene: 17. The CDR3 runs 18 residues.

This receptor was identified in a woman in her 30s with COVID-19, enrolled during active disease. The sample was peripheral blood. The chain couples TRBV6-4 to TRBJ2-2, with 8 bases identical to TRBD1. CDR3 nucleotide sequence: TGTGCCAGCAGCGTCGAGTTTTCAGGGGGCCCGAGGACCGGGGAGCTGTTTTTT. Translating it yields CASSVEFSGGPRTGELFF.